Sequencing of this T cell receptor (beta chain) was carried out in a study of early T cells in non-severe SARS-CoV-2 infection. The overall study: Chains were unpaired, as sequencing was done on bulk RNA from unsorted whole blood.

The CDR3 length is 14 residues. The ends were cut back, 6 bases at V and 0 bases at J, with 9 bases in the middle. Germline loops: CDR1 MNHEY, CDR2 SVGEGT. Individual cDNA molecules were tagged with unique molecular identifiers, the study reported. One entry per CDR3 protein results from TCRdb running MiXCR on the 5' RACE reads. The sample has about 92,000 distinct CDR3 sequences, under 15% seen once. The specimen was whole blood. This receptor was obtained from an adult who was a healthcare worker with PCR-confirmed SARS-CoV-2 infection or an uninfected control (not recorded which). The chain recombines TRBV6-2 or TRBV6-3 with TRBJ1-5; D is unclear. In DNA form, the CDR3 reads TGTGCCAGCAGCTGGATGAATAGCAATCAGCCCCAGCATTTT. Translation gives CASSWMNSNQPQHF.